The next 17 T cell receptor beta chains were all read from a single sample in a study of T cells in Graves' hyperthyroidism and ophthalmopathy. The investigators amplified TCR beta CDR3 regions from RNA transcripts. The TCR CDR3 first-round RT-PCR relied on the HTBI primer set. TCRdb reprocessed the multiplex PCR reads via MiXCR and lists one record per CDR3 protein. The sample lists about 600,000 distinct CDR3 sequences; about 15% were seen once. The sequenced sample consisted of blood. The receptors stem from a woman in her forties or fifties with Graves' ophthalmopathy.

The chain is built from TRBV4-3 and TRBJ2-2; TRBD2 is a possible D gene (7 bases). The CDR3 consists of 15 residues. The germline V gene encodes CDR1 LGHNA and CDR2 YSLEER. V lost 2 bases to trimming and J lost 6 bases, with 13 bases between them. This CDR3 is CASSQQEGGPGELFF. Written as DNA, the CDR3 is TGCGCCAGCAGCCAACAGGAGGGGGGGCCCGGGGAGCTGTTTTTT.

The table lists this clonotype with many counts. The J gene is TRBJ2-3, the V gene TRBV7-8; 8 nucleotides match TRBD1. Trimming cost V 3 bases and J 4 bases; bases outside gene matches: 6. The CDR3 covers 15 residues. The V gene's germline CDR1 is SGHVS and CDR2 FQNEAQ. In nucleotides, the CDR3 is TGTGCCAGCAGCTTTCTCAGGGGGCGCCCAGATACGCAGTATTTT. Translated, it gives CASSFLRGRPDTQYF.

This clonotype was seen repeatedly, ten times or more. The gene calls are TRBV20-1 and TRBJ2-1; 11 bases are a match to TRBD2. V lost 4 bases to trimming and J lost 5 bases; unmatched junction nucleotides: 7. The CDR3 covers 15 residues. CDR1 and CDR2 from the germline V gene are DFQATT and SNEGSKA (reference sequence). Written as DNA, the CDR3 is TGCAGTGCTAAAGATCCACTAGCGGGAGACAATGAGCAGTTCTTC. Amino acid sequence: CSAKDPLAGDNEQFF.

This clonotype appeared a few times. The CDR3 sequence is CASRLAKYNEQFF. CDR3 sequence (DNA): TGTGCCAGCAGGCTAGCAAAATACAATGAGCAGTTCTTC. V is TRBV27 and J is TRBJ2-1; D may be TRBD2 (5 bases). The germline gives CDR1 MNHEY, CDR2 SMNVEV (reference sequence). The CDR3 has 13 residues. The V end was cut by 6 bases, the J end by 4 bases, with 10 bases between.

The rearrangement links TRBV9 to TRBJ1-1; 8 nucleotides align to TRBD1. Germline values: CDR1 SGDLS, CDR2 YYNGEE. With 1 base clipped from V and 5 bases from J, the junction kept 7 bases outside the gene matches. The CDR3 extends over 15 amino acids. The CDR3 coding sequence is TGTGCCAGCAGCGTAAGGGCAGGGGGCTTTACTGAAGCTTTCTTT. This codes for CASSVRAGGFTEAFF.

This clonotype was recorded at least ten times. CDR3 nucleotide sequence: TGTGCCAGCAGTTATGCTTTTAATCAGCCCCAGCATTTT. It codes for CASSYAFNQPQHF. The rearrangement links TRBV27 to TRBJ1-5; D unclear. This CDR3 contains 13 residues. Germline assignment: CDR1 MNHEY and CDR2 SMNVEV (reference sequence). The germline V and J ends were trimmed by 4 bases and 4 bases, with 8 bases remaining between them.

The genes are TRBV5-6 and TRBJ1-1; unclear D gene. Germline assignment: CDR1 SGHDT and CDR2 YYEEEE. V lost 0 bases to trimming and J lost 3 bases, with 12 bases between them. The length of the CDR3 is 15 residues. The CDR3 DNA sequence: TGTGCCAGCAGCTTGGTCCGGGCTCGGGACACTGAAGCTTTCTTT. Translation gives CASSLVRARDTEAFF.

V usage is TRBV4-3 and J usage is TRBJ2-7; D is perhaps TRBD2 (6 bases). Trimming removed 1 base from V and 4 bases from J, with 32 bases in between. Germline V CDR1 and CDR2: LGHNA, YSLEER. The CDR3 totals 21 residues. The CDR3 region has the DNA TGCGCCAGCAGCCAAGGAGCCCGGGTAGGAGGGACCTCCACCGGGCCGTACGAGCAGTACTTC. Its translation: CASSQGARVGGTSTGPYEQYF.

This clonotype showed up many times. The chain links TRBV2 to TRBJ1-1, with D perhaps TRBD1 (5 bases). The CDR3 sequence is 13 residues long. Trimming shortened V by 7 bases and J by 1 base, and 10 bases separated the two germline ends. Germline lookup yields CDR1 SNHLY and CDR2 FYNNEI. The CDR3 DNA reads TGTGCCAGCAAAACTGACAGGAACACTGAAGCTTTCTTT. Translation: CASKTDRNTEAFF.

This clonotype has ten or more counts. The chain links TRBV7-3 to TRBJ2-2; D remains unclear. Germline CDR1 is SGHTA and CDR2 is FQGTGA. The CDR3 is made up of 16 amino acids. V was trimmed by 2 bases and J by 0 bases, leaving 10 bases between them. In nucleotides, the CDR3 is TGTGCCAGCAGCTTAGCGACACTCGCGAACACCGGGGAGCTGTTTTTT. This translates into CASSLATLANTGELFF. Combining the CDR3 with reference TRBV7-3 and TRBJ2-2 gives the whole variable domain GAGVSQTPSNKVTEKGKYVELRCDPISGHTALYWYRQSLGQGPEFLIYFQGTGAADDSGLPNDRFFAVRPEGSVSTLKIQRTERGDSAVYLCASSLATLANTGELFFGEGSRLTVL.

In its sample, this clonotype was seen a few times. The V call is TRBV7-2, the J call TRBJ1-6; possible D gene TRBD1, 5 bases. Between the trimmed V and J ends, which lost 6 bases and 8 bases, there was a span of 11 bases. Per germline, CDR1 SGHTA and CDR2 FQGNSA. This CDR3 contains 13 residues. The CDR3 reads CASRATGDSPLHF. CDR3 sequence (DNA): TGTGCCAGCAGAGCAACGGGGGATTCACCCCTCCACTTT.

V gene TRBV20-1 combines with J gene TRBJ1-2, with a tentative D call TRBD1 (5 bases). CDR3 length: 13 amino acids. The V and J ends lost 1 base and 4 bases respectively, with 10 bases between them. Germline values: CDR1 DFQATT, CDR2 SNEGSKA (reference sequence). The chain's CDR3 is CSARAGTSYGYTF. The CDR3, as DNA: TGCAGTGCTAGAGCCGGGACTTCCTATGGCTACACCTTC.

This clonotype occurred many times. V gene TRBV3-1 combines with J gene TRBJ2-1; 11 bases match TRBD2. This CDR3 is 17 amino acids long. V was pared by 0 bases and J by 3 bases, with 4 bases of the junction left unmatched. CDR1 and CDR2 from the germline V gene are LGHDT and YNNKEL (reference sequence). CDR3 amino acids: CASSQDAGLAGYNEQFF. DNA of the CDR3: TGTGCCAGCAGCCAAGATGCCGGACTAGCGGGCTACAATGAGCAGTTCTTC.

This clonotype was found many times. The chain links TRBV11-2 to TRBJ1-4, with 7 bases fitting TRBD1. V trimming: 5 bases; J trimming: 8 bases; junction bases outside the gene matches: 8. Germline-derived CDR1 and CDR2 are SGHAT and FQNNGV. The CDR3 runs to 14 residues. Here the CDR3 DNA reads TGTGCCAGCAGCCAGGACAGGATACGGGAAAAACTGTTTTTT. Translating gives CASSQDRIREKLFF.

J is TRBJ1-1 and V is TRBV9; D might be TRBD1 (5 bases). This CDR3 contains 13 residues. Germline loops: CDR1 SGDLS, CDR2 YYNGEE. V lost 1 base and J lost 5, with 9 bases in between. The CDR3 sequence: CASSVQGWTEAFF. The CDR3, as DNA: TGTGCCAGCAGCGTACAGGGTTGGACTGAAGCTTTCTTT.

This clonotype came up a few times. This rearrangement joins TRBV30 to TRBJ1-3, with 7 bases matching TRBD1. Trimming cost V 0 bases and J 2 bases; bases outside gene matches: 7. The CDR3 sequence is 16 residues long. The germline V gene encodes CDR1 GTSNPN and CDR2 SVGIG (reference sequence). In DNA, the CDR3 is TGTGCCTGGAGTGTTGGGGGAACAGGGGCTGGAAACACCATATATTTT. Residues: CAWSVGGTGAGNTIYF.

V gene TRBV2 combines with J gene TRBJ2-1; possible D gene TRBD2, 6 bases. This CDR3 contains 15 residues. Germline V lookup: CDR1 SNHLY, CDR2 FYNNEI. V was shortened by 0 bases and J by 2 bases, with 8 bases between the two germline ends. The CDR3 nucleotides are TGTGCCAGCAGTGAAGCGGGAGGCGCCTACAATGAGCAGTTCTTC. It encodes CASSEAGGAYNEQFF.